These 23 T cell receptor beta chains originate from one sample sequenced in a study of T cell responses to AZD1222 COVID-19 vaccine. Measured with immunoSEQ multiplex PCR; TCRdb has only the in-frame clones, and not every one. The sample yields about 100,000 clones, about 83% seen once. The starting material was peripheral blood, obtained on day 0 of AZD1222 vaccination. The receptors were sampled from an adult in good health.

The chain links TRBV5-5 to TRBJ1-2; D may be TRBD1 (5 bases). The V and J ends lost 3 bases and 4 bases respectively, with 16 bases between them. The CDR3 runs 15 residues. CDR1 SGHKS and CDR2 YYEKEE come from the germline V gene (reference sequence). This CDR3 reads CASSSGGVGSYGYTF. The DNA for the CDR3 is TGTGCCAGCAGCTCCGGGGGAGTAGGGTCCTATGGCTACACCTTC.

The chain recombines TRBV24-1 with TRBJ2-5; 12 nucleotides line up with TRBD2. The CDR3 runs to 19 residues. CDR1 and CDR2 from the germline V gene are KGHDR and SFDVKD. J was trimmed by 4 bases and V by 4 bases; bases with no gene match: 15. CDR3 sequence reads: CATSDPGASGGAGRETQYF. The CDR3 DNA sequence: TGTGCCACCAGTGACCCCGGAGCTAGCGGGGGGGCGGGGCGAGAGACCCAGTACTTC.

The CDR3 nucleotides read TGTGCCAGCAGTTTACTAGCGGGAGGGGTCCGAGAGCAGTTCTTC. This codes for CASSLLAGGVREQFF. The gene calls are TRBV27 and TRBJ2-1, with 12 bases aligning to TRBD2. There are 15 residues in the CDR3. V lost 2 bases and J lost 10; bases outside the gene matches: 6. Germline loops: CDR1 MNHEY, CDR2 SMNVEV (reference sequence).

The J gene is TRBJ1-6, the V gene TRBV18, with D tentatively TRBD1 (5 bases). In germline, CDR1 is KGHSH, CDR2 LQKENI. This CDR3 region has 15 residues. V was pared by 3 bases and J by 8 bases, with 14 bases between. The CDR3, as DNA: TGTGCCAGCTCACCGGGGACCGGGGGGTATTCACCCCTCCACTTT. Protein: CASSPGTGGYSPLHF.

J is TRBJ2-7 and V is TRBV7-9; D gene ambiguous. The CDR3 sequence is 13 residues long. The V gene lost 5 bases and the J gene lost 0 bases, with 8 bases spanning the gap. Germline CDR1 and CDR2: SEHNR and FQNEAQ (reference sequence). In DNA form, the CDR3 reads TGTGCCAGCAGCAGCCGGGCCTCCTACGAGCAGTACTTC. Translation gives CASSSRASYEQYF.

The chain combines TRBV24-1 with TRBJ2-7; D gene unclear. V was trimmed by 12 bases and J by 6 bases, leaving 8 bases between them. The length of the CDR3 is 9 residues. Germline-derived CDR1 and CDR2 are KGHDR and SFDVKD. DNA for the CDR3: TGTGCCCCCCATCCCGAGCAGTACTTC. Translation: CAPHPEQYF.

The chain combines TRBV27 with TRBJ1-6; D uncertain. Germline CDR1 reads MNHEY; CDR2 reads SMNVEV (reference sequence). Trimming stripped 8 bases from V and 7 bases from J, with 9 bases between. The CDR3 consists of 12 residues. The CDR3 loop is CASRDSNSPLHF. The CDR3 DNA reads as TGTGCCAGCCGGGATAGCAATTCACCCCTCCACTTT.

This clone was seen just once. The CDR3 reads CASSNGQVPNTEAFF. In DNA, the CDR3 is TGTGCCAGCAGCAATGGACAGGTCCCGAACACTGAAGCTTTCTTT. The rearrangement joins TRBV3-1 (or the pseudogene TRBV3-2) to TRBJ1-1, with 7 nucleotides matching TRBD1. The trim removed 5 bases at V and 1 base at J, leaving 7 bases unmatched. This CDR3 has 15 residues. Germline-derived CDR1 and CDR2 are LGHDT and YNNKEL (reference sequence).

The chain links TRBV7-2 to TRBJ2-7, with 9 positions matching TRBD2. In germline, CDR1 is SGHTA, CDR2 FQGNSA. V shed 5 bases and J 1 base; nucleotides not matched to a gene: 9. The CDR3 sequence is 16 residues long. The CDR3: CASSPRGGRGSYEQYF. The CDR3 coding sequence is TGTGCCAGCAGCCCCCGTGGCGGGAGGGGGTCCTACGAGCAGTACTTC.

The rearrangement uses TRBV15 and TRBJ1-2; tentatively, D is TRBD1 (6 bases). The CDR3 is made up of 18 amino acids. The V and J ends lost 3 bases and 7 bases respectively, with 27 bases between them. CDR1 and CDR2 from the germline V gene are LNHNV and YYDKDF (reference sequence). CDR3 loop: CATSRQGAGTPDFGGYTF. CDR3 nucleotide sequence: TGTGCCACCAGCAGGCAGGGCGCCGGGACACCGGATTTCGGTGGCTACACCTTC.

This sequence joins TRBV3-1 (or the pseudogene TRBV3-2) and TRBJ1-6; a possible D gene is TRBD1 (6 bases). V shed 4 bases and J shed 8 bases, with 9 bases lying between them. Germline CDR1 is LGHDT and CDR2 is YNNKEL (reference sequence). This CDR3 region has 13 residues. CDR3 nucleotides: TGTGCCAGCAGCCTCAAGGGGGATTCACCCCTCCACTTT. Amino acids: CASSLKGDSPLHF.

The count of this clone is one. In DNA form, the CDR3 reads TGCGCCAGCAGCCAAGCGTGGAGGACTAGCGGGGGTATTGAGGAGACCCAGTACTTC. Residues: CASSQAWRTSGGIEETQYF. The V call is TRBV4-1, the J call TRBJ2-5, with 13 bases fitting TRBD2. Germline assignment: CDR1 MGHRA and CDR2 YSYEKL. The trim removed 1 base at V and 5 bases at J, leaving 13 bases unmatched. CDR3 size: 19 residues.

The rearrangement joins TRBV4-1 to TRBJ1-2, with D unresolved. The germline V and J ends were trimmed by 1 base and 2 bases, with 11 bases remaining between them. This CDR3 is built from 15 residues. The V gene's germline CDR1 is MGHRA and CDR2 YSYEKL. The CDR3 here is CASSQVVGWNYGYTF. Written as DNA, the CDR3 is TGCGCCAGCAGCCAAGTTGTAGGGTGGAACTATGGCTACACCTTC.

The chain uses TRBV5-1 and TRBJ1-1; D perhaps matches TRBD1 (5 bases). This CDR3 has 14 residues. CDR1 is SGHRS and CDR2 is YFSETQ in the germline V gene. The V end lost 1 base, the J end lost 3 bases, and 10 bases lay between the germline ends. This CDR3 is CASSLRLGDTEAFF. The CDR3, as DNA: TGCGCCAGCAGCTTGAGGTTAGGGGACACTGAAGCTTTCTTT.

The DNA of the CDR3 is TGTGCCTGTTCCGTGGGGCAAACTAATGAAAAACTGTTTTTT. Translation: CACSVGQTNEKLFF. The chain links TRBV19 to TRBJ1-4; D is possibly TRBD1 (5 bases). The V end was cut by 11 bases, the J end by 1 base, with 14 bases between. In germline, CDR1 is LNHDA, CDR2 SQIVND (reference sequence). The CDR3 has 14 amino acids.

The chain carries TRBV11-2 and TRBJ2-5; possibly TRBD1 or TRBD2 for D (5 bases each). Trimming left V 5 bases short and J 1 base short, with 14 bases between. In germline, CDR1 is SGHAT, CDR2 FQNNGV. The CDR3 has 15 residues. CDR3 nucleotide sequence: TGTGCCAGCAGCCGCACATGGGGGACCCAAGAGACCCAGTACTTC. This encodes CASSRTWGTQETQYF.

The chain joins TRBV15 to TRBJ2-1, with D unclear. This CDR3 contains 12 residues. Trimming removed 1 base at V and 8 bases at J, with 6 bases between. Germline loops: CDR1 LNHNV, CDR2 YYDKDF (reference sequence). As DNA, the CDR3 is TGTGCCACCAGCAGAGCACGGGATGAGCAGTTCTTC. Translating it yields CATSRARDEQFF.

The chain carries TRBV5-5 and TRBJ1-5; D perhaps matches TRBD1 (6 bases). Trimming removed 6 bases from V and 0 bases from J, with 13 bases in between. The length of the CDR3 is 15 residues. Germline lookup yields CDR1 SGHKS and CDR2 YYEKEE (reference sequence). This chain's CDR3 is CASTMGGLSNQPQHF. In nucleotides, the CDR3 is TGTGCCAGCACCATGGGGGGGCTTAGCAATCAGCCCCAGCATTTT.

The gene calls are TRBV11-1 and TRBJ2-3; 8 bases map to TRBD2. The CDR3 loop spans 16 amino acids. The ends lost 1 base at V and 0 bases at J; junction bases unmatched: 3. Germline CDR1 reads SGHAT; CDR2 reads FQDESV (reference sequence). CDR3 DNA: TGTGCCAGCAGCTTAGTACTAGCGGCTAGCACAGATACGCAGTATTTT. As protein: CASSLVLAASTDTQYF. The full variable domain, completed using reference TRBV11-1 and TRBJ2-3, is EAEVAQSPRYKITEKSQAVAFWCDPISGHATLYWYRQILGQGPELLVQFQDESVVDDSQLPKDRFSAERLKGVDSTLKIQPAELGDSAMYLCASSLVLAASTDTQYFGPGTRLTVL.

With regard to this clone: An end of the junction differs from the germline gene, which may be a read error. The rearrangement joins TRBV10-1 to TRBJ2-7; D is possibly TRBD1 or TRBD2 (6 bases each). The CDR3 has 14 residues. Germline lookup yields CDR1 WNHNN and CDR2 SYGVQD (reference sequence). The CDR3 protein is CASSVGVRDRRAIF. CDR3 sequence (DNA): TGCGCCAGCAGTGTTGGGGTCCGAGACAGGAGGGCTATTTTC.

Concerning this clone: The germline gene is not matched at one end of the junction; a read error may be the cause. The genes are TRBV3-1 (or the pseudogene TRBV3-2) and TRBJ1-4; D is ambiguous. The CDR3 is 11 residues long. Germline-derived CDR1 and CDR2 are LGHDT and YNNKEL (reference sequence). CDR3 residues: CASSQVEKFYF. The CDR3 DNA reads as TGTGCCAGCAGCCAAGTAGAAAAGTTCTACTTT.

The chain recombines TRBV29-1 with TRBJ1-2; 7 nucleotides line up with TRBD1. The V and J ends lost 6 bases and 7 bases, in that order; junction bases with no gene match: 11. Looked up from germline, CDR1 is SQVTM and CDR2 is ANQGSEA. This CDR3 has 13 residues. CDR3 bases: TGCAGCGTCCTGACAGGGAGAGAGGTTGGCTACACCTTC. It yields the protein CSVLTGREVGYTF.

The chain combines TRBV4-1 with TRBJ1-6; maybe TRBD1 (6 bases). The CDR3 loop spans 18 amino acids. V shed 1 base and J shed 5 bases, with 18 bases lying between them. The germline gives CDR1 MGHRA, CDR2 YSYEKL. Written as DNA, the CDR3 is TGCGCCAGCAGCCAAGCTGACCACGGACAGTATGATAATTCACCCCTCCACTTT. Its translation is CASSQADHGQYDNSPLHF.